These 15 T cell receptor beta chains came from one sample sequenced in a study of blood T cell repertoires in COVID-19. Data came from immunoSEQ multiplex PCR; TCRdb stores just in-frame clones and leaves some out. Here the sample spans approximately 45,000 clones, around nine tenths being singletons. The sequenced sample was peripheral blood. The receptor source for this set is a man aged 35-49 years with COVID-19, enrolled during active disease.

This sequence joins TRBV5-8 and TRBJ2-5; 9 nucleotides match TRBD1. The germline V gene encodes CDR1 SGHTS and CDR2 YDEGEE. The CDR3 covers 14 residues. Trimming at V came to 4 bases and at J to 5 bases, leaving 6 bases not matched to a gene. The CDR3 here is CASSPGQGRETQYF. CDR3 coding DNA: TGTGCCAGCAGCCCGGGACAGGGTAGGGAGACCCAGTACTTC.

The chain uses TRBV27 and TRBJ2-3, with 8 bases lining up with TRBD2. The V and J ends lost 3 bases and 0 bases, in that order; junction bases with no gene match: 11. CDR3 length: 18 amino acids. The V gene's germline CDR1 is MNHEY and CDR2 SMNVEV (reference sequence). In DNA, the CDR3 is TGTGCCAGCAGTTTTAATAGTCTAGCGGGCGGGAGCACAGATACGCAGTATTTT. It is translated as CASSFNSLAGGSTDTQYF.

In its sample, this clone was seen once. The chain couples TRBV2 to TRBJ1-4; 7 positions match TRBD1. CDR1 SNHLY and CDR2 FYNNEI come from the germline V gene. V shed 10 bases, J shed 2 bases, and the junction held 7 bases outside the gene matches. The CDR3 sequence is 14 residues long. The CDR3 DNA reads TGTGCCACCCAGGGGGGTGCGACTAATGAAAAACTGTTTTTT. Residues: CATQGGATNEKLFF.

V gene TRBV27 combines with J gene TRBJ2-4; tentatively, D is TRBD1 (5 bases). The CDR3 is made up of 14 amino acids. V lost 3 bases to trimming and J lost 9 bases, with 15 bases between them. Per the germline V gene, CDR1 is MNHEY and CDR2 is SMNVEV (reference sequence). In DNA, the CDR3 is TGTGCCAGCAGTTTTAACCCCGGTACAGGCATTCAGTACTTC. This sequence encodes CASSFNPGTGIQYF.

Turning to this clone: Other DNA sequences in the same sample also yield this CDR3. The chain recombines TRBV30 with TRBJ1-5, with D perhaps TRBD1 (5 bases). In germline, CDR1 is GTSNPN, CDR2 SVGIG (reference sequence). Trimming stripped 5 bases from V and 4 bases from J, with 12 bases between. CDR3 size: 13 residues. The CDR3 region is CAWGEKGNQPQHF. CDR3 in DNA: TGTGCCTGGGGGGAGAAGGGGAATCAGCCCCAGCATTTT.

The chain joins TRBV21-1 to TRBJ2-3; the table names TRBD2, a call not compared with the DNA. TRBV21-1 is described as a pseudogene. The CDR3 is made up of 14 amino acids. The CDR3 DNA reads TGTGCCAGCCGCGGCTTCTTAGGCACAGATACGCAGTATTTT. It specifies CASRGFLGTDTQYF.

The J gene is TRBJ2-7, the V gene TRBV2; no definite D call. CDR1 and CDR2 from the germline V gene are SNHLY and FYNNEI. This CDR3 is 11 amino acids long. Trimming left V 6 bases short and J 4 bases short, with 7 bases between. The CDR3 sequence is CASSREYEQYF. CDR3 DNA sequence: TGTGCCAGCAGCCGAGAGTACGAGCAGTACTTC.

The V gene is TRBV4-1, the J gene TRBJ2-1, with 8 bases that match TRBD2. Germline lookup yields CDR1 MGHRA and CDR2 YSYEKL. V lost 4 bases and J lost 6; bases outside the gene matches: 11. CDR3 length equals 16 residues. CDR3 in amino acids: CASSPTGLAGANEQFF. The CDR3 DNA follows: TGCGCCAGCAGCCCTACCGGGCTAGCGGGCGCCAATGAGCAGTTCTTC.

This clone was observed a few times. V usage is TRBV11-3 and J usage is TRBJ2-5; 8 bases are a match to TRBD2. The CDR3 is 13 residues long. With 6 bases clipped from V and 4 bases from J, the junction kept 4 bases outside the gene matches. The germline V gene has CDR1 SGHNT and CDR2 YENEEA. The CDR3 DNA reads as TGTGCCAGCAGGAACCTAGCGGGAGAGACCCAGTACTTC. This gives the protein CASRNLAGETQYF.

The CDR3 DNA reads as TGTGCCAGTAGACCATACCTGGGTTCGGGGGCTGGAAACACCATATATTTT. Amino acid sequence: CASRPYLGSGAGNTIYF. V usage is TRBV19 and J usage is TRBJ1-3, with a possible D match to TRBD1 (5 bases). The CDR3 consists of 17 residues. V dropped 6 bases and J dropped 2 bases, with 20 bases sitting between them. The V gene's germline CDR1 is LNHDA and CDR2 SQIVND (reference sequence).

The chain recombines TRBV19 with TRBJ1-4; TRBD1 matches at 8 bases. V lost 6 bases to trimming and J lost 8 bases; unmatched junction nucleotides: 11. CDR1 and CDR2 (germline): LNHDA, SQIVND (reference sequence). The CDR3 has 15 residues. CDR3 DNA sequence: TGTGCCAGTAGGTCAGGGGGCGGTGGACTGGAAAAACTGTTTTTT. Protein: CASRSGGGGLEKLFF. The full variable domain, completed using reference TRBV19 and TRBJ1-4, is DGGITQSPKYLFRKEGQNVTLSCEQNLNHDAMYWYRQDPGQGLRLIYYSQIVNDFQKGDIAEGYSVSREKKESFPLTVTSAQKNPTAFYLCASRSGGGGLEKLFFGSGTQLSVL.

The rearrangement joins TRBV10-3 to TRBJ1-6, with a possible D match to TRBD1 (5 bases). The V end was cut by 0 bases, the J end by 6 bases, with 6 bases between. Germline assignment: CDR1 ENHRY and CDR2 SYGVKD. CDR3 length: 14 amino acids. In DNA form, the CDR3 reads TGTGCCATCAGTGAGTCGACAGCTAATTCACCCCTCCACTTT. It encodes CAISESTANSPLHF.

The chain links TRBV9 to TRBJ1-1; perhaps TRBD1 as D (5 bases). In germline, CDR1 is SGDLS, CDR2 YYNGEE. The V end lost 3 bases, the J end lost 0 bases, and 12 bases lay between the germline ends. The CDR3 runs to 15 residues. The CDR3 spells CASSEMVDMNTEAFF. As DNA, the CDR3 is TGTGCCAGCAGCGAAATGGTGGACATGAACACTGAAGCTTTCTTT.

The CDR3 DNA reads as TGTGCCACCGCACCTCGAATGGGGGGACGTGGCTACACCTTC. Protein product: CATAPRMGGRGYTF. The chain has TRBV24-1 and TRBJ1-2; D is possibly TRBD1 (5 bases). The CDR3 is 14 amino acids. Germline V CDR1 and CDR2: KGHDR, SFDVKD. V lost 9 bases, J lost 7 bases, and 20 bases lay in between.

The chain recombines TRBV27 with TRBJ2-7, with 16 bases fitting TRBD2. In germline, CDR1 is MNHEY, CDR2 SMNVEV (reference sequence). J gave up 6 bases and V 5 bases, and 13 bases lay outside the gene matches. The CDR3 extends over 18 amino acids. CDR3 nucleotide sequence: TGTGCCAGCAGTCTATACGCCGGGACTAGCGGGAGGGCCTCCGAGCAGTACTTC. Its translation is CASSLYAGTSGRASEQYF.